The 29 T cell receptor beta chains reported below all come from one sample, sequenced in a study of metastatic and nonmetastatic thyroid tumors. Every patient was untreated before thyroid surgery. TCRdb ran MiXCR on the PCR reads. The sample lists 53,000 or so clones; approximately 22% were seen once. Source material: blood. Every receptor here comes from a female donor with papillary thyroid cancer or a benign thyroid nodule (not recorded which). Some clones in this sample may be carry-over from other donors' samples.

This clone occurred many times. The chain recombines TRBV29-1 with TRBJ2-2, with 7 bases lining up with TRBD1. CDR3 size: 14 residues. V gave up 4 bases and J gave up 1 base; unmatched junction bases: 3. From germline, CDR1 is SQVTM and CDR2 ANQGSEA. CDR3 protein: CSVARTGNTGELFF. CDR3 DNA sequence: TGCAGCGTTGCTAGGACAGGGAACACCGGGGAGCTGTTTTTT.

This clone was picked up a small number of times. A much bigger clone sits one base away, suggesting this may be a read error. Other DNA sequences from this sample encode an identical CDR3 as well. The chain recombines TRBV2 with TRBJ2-1; perhaps TRBD1 as D (5 bases). This CDR3 contains 12 residues. Germline assignment: CDR1 SNHLY and CDR2 FYNNEI. The CDR3 DNA reads as TGTGCCAGCAGGAAGGGGTATAGTGAGCAGTTTTTC. It encodes CASRKGYSEQFF.

This clone came up a few times. This CDR3 fails to terminate in the conserved phenylalanine or tryptophan, so it likely reflects a read error. The limits of the CDR3 on the DNA are not certain, so only TCRdb's listed CDR3 is given. The V gene is TRBV11-2, the J gene TRBJ2-7; the table's D gene call, TRBD1, was not cross checked with the DNA. The CDR3 length equals 15 residues, ends included. CDR1 and CDR2 (germline): SGHAT, FQNNGV. CDR3 loop: CASSSQQGISYEKYL.

Worth noting for this clone: A single base separates this from a much larger clone, so it may be a read error. The chain has TRBV30 and TRBJ1-2; 11 nucleotides line up with TRBD1. Unmatched junction bases numbered 4, after V lost 1 base and J lost 6 bases. This CDR3 has 14 residues. The V gene's germline CDR1 is GTSNPN and CDR2 SVGIG (reference sequence). Written as DNA, the CDR3 is TGTGCCTGGAGTGCGGGACAGGGGGAAGATGGCTACACCTTC. It yields the protein CAWSAGQGEDGYTF.

Note on this clone: A much larger clonotype is one base distant, so this may be a read error. The CDR3 bases are TGCAGCGTTGAAGAGAAAGGCTGGCAGTACTTC. This codes for CSVEEKGWQYF. The rearrangement uses TRBV29-1 and TRBJ2-7; no clear D. V lost 0 bases and J lost 9, with 9 bases in between. The CDR3 totals 11 residues. The germline gives CDR1 SQVTM, CDR2 ANQGSEA.

There are many counts of this clone. This chain joins TRBV6-1 and TRBJ2-7; possible D gene TRBD1, 8 bases. The CDR3 sequence is 16 residues long. Germline V CDR1 and CDR2: MNHNS, SASEGT. The V end was cut by 7 bases, the J end by 3 bases, with 22 bases between. CDR3 DNA sequence: TGTGCCAGCAACAGGGGGTGGCTAGCGGAGCTCTACGAGCAGTACTTC. Translating it yields CASNRGWLAELYEQYF.

The sample holds many counts of this clone. J is TRBJ2-7 and V is TRBV18; perhaps TRBD1 as D (6 bases). V was shortened by 3 bases and J by 6 bases, with 15 bases between the two germline ends. There are 14 residues in the CDR3. Per germline, CDR1 KGHSH and CDR2 LQKENI. CDR3 sequence: CASSPTGKSLEQYF. For the CDR3, the DNA is TGTGCCAGCTCACCGACAGGAAAAAGTCTCGAGCAGTACTTC. The whole variable domain, remainder taken from reference TRBV18 and TRBJ2-7, is NAGVMQNPRHLVRRRGQEARLRCSPMKGHSHVYWYRQLPEEGLKFMVYLQKENIIDESGMPKERFSAEFPKEGPSILRIQQVVRGDSAAYFCASSPTGKSLEQYFGPGTRLTVT.

This clone has ten or more counts. The CDR3 sequence is CASSPALAGYNEQFF. In DNA, the CDR3 is TGTGCCAGCTCACCAGCACTAGCGGGATACAATGAGCAGTTCTTC. The V and J genes are TRBV18 and TRBJ2-1, with TRBD2 matching 10 bases. From germline, CDR1 is KGHSH and CDR2 LQKENI. V was clipped by 2 bases and J by 4 bases; unmatched bases: 2. The CDR3 is 15 residues long. Drawing the rest from reference TRBV18 and TRBJ2-1, the complete variable domain is NAGVMQNPRHLVRRRGQEARLRCSPMKGHSHVYWYRQLPEEGLKFMVYLQKENIIDESGMPKERFSAEFPKEGPSILRIQQVVRGDSAAYFCASSPALAGYNEQFFGPGTRLTVL.

V gene TRBV4-1 combines with J gene TRBJ2-7, with D perhaps TRBD1 or TRBD2 (6 bases each). The germline V gene encodes CDR1 MGHRA and CDR2 YSYEKL. Trimming cost V 4 bases and J 4 bases, with 14 bases left between them. CDR3 length: 14 amino acids. CDR3: CASSLAGGRYEQYF. CDR3 DNA: TGCGCCAGCAGCCTCGCTGGGGGGCGGTACGAGCAGTACTTC.

J is TRBJ1-2 and V is TRBV24-1, with D uncertain. Germline V CDR1 and CDR2: KGHDR, SFDVKD. The CDR3 is 15 residues long. Trimming shortened V by 7 bases and J by 1 base, and 15 bases separated the two germline ends. The CDR3 loop is CATSLNGEDNYGYTF. CDR3 in DNA: TGTGCCACCAGCTTAAATGGGGAGGATAACTATGGCTACACCTTC.

This clone was observed many times. V is TRBV28 and J is TRBJ1-2, with 8 bases that match TRBD1. Germline trimming cut 4 bases from V and 4 bases from J; bases unmatched to any gene: 5. The germline gives CDR1 MDHEN, CDR2 SYDVKM. The CDR3 is made up of 14 amino acids. CDR3 sequence reads: CASSSDRGIYGYTF. For the CDR3, the DNA is TGTGCCAGCAGTTCTGACAGGGGCATCTATGGCTACACCTTC.

The chain has TRBV6-5 and TRBJ2-3, with 7 bases matching TRBD2. Germline-derived CDR1 and CDR2 are MNHEY and SVGAGI. Unmatched junction bases numbered 7, after V lost 7 bases and J lost 0 bases. The CDR3 extends over 15 amino acids. The CDR3 region has the DNA TGTGCCAGCATTCTACTCGGGGGGAGCACAGATACGCAGTATTTT. It is translated as CASILLGGSTDTQYF.

This clone has ten or more counts. This chain links TRBV6-1 with TRBJ1-2, with D possibly TRBD1 on 5 matching bases. This CDR3 contains 13 residues. Trimming took off 2 bases at V and 5 bases at J, with 9 bases between the two ends. The germline gives CDR1 MNHNS, CDR2 SASEGT. The DNA for the CDR3 is TGTGCCAGCAGTGAACTGGGGGGTTATGGCTACACCTTC. As protein: CASSELGGYGYTF.

In the case of this clone: A junction end diverges from the germline sequence, so it may reflect a read error. This sequence joins TRBV28 and TRBJ2-5; 8 nucleotides align to TRBD2. This CDR3 contains 17 residues. From germline, CDR1 is MDHEN and CDR2 SYDVKM. For the CDR3, the DNA is TGTGCCGGCAGTTTACTGGCGGGAGGTAAAGAGGAGGAGACCAAGTACTTC. Encoded protein: CAGSLLAGGKEEETKYF.

This clone was seen ten or more times. At one end, the junction sequence differs from germline, possibly due to a read error. Different DNA sequences within this sample yield the same CDR3. The chain has TRBV5-1 and TRBJ2-5, with 10 bases that match TRBD2. This CDR3 spans 16 amino acids. CDR1 and CDR2 from the germline V gene are SGHRS and YFSETQ. CDR3 sequence (DNA): TGCGCCAGCAGCTTGGGGAGCGGGAGGGCCTTAGAGACCCAATACTTC. Translating gives CASSLGSGRALETQYF. The full variable domain, with the rest looked up from reference TRBV5-1 and TRBJ2-5, is KAGVTQTPRYLIKTRGQQVTLSCSPISGHRSVSWYQQTPGQGLQFLFEYFSETQRNKGNFPGRFSGRQFSNSRSEMNVSTLELGDSALYLCASSLGSGRALETQYFGPGTRLLVL.

At least ten counts were recorded for this clone. J is TRBJ1-1 and V is TRBV12-3 or TRBV12-4, with D possibly matching TRBD1 (5 bases). This CDR3 contains 13 residues. Trimming pared 7 bases from V and 3 bases from J, leaving 12 bases between. The CDR3 nucleotides are TGTGCCAGCACCTTAGACAGCTACACTGAAGCTTTCTTT. Protein sequence: CASTLDSYTEAFF.

This clone has a count of ten or more. V is TRBV18 and J is TRBJ1-2; 8 nucleotides line up with TRBD1. This CDR3 has 16 amino acids. The V gene's germline CDR1 is KGHSH and CDR2 LQKENI. V shed 1 base and J 8 bases; nucleotides not matched to a gene: 12. CDR3 in amino acids: CASSPRVARTGNGYTF. As DNA, the CDR3 is TGTGCCAGCTCACCACGGGTCGCCCGGACAGGGAACGGCTACACCTTC.

At least ten counts were recorded for this clone. CDR3 residues: CASSKRDASGNTIYF. As DNA, the CDR3 is TGTGCCAGCAGTAAGCGGGACGCGTCTGGAAACACCATATATTTT. The gene calls are TRBV6-1 and TRBJ1-3, with D possibly matching TRBD1 (5 bases). The CDR3 contains 15 residues. V lost 5 bases, J lost 1 base, and 12 bases lay in between. Germline loops: CDR1 MNHNS, CDR2 SASEGT.

This clone was seen ten or more times. The J gene is TRBJ2-4, the V gene TRBV11-2, with 8 bases aligning to TRBD2. CDR1 and CDR2 from the germline V gene are SGHAT and FQNNGV. The junction had 11 bases not matched to a gene; V was cut back by 2 bases and J by 2 bases. The CDR3 contains 18 residues. The CDR3 sequence: CASSLNLLSGRTKNIQYF. In DNA form, the CDR3 reads TGTGCCAGCAGCTTAAATCTTCTGAGCGGGAGAACCAAAAACATTCAGTACTTC.

The sample holds a few counts of this clone. This clone may be a read error of a much larger clone one base away. This same CDR3 is encoded by further DNA sequences in the sample. The rearrangement uses TRBV19 and TRBJ2-3; D may be TRBD2 (6 bases). Trimming took 4 bases from V and 10 from J, leaving 18 bases between them. Per the germline V gene, CDR1 is LNHDA and CDR2 is SQIVND (reference sequence). There are 14 residues in the CDR3. The DNA of the CDR3 is TGTGCCAGTAGTACAGGGACTTCGTTAGGGGCGCAGTATTTT. Protein product: CASSTGTSLGAQYF.

In this sample, this clone turned up a few times. A much larger clone lies one base from this, so it may be a read error. In the same sample, other DNA sequences code for this CDR3. This sequence joins TRBV29-1 and TRBJ2-5; D possibly uses TRBD1 or TRBD2 (6 bases each). CDR1 and CDR2 (germline): SQVTM, ANQGSEA. This CDR3 is built from 13 residues. The CDR3 DNA sequence: TGTAGCGTGGGGAGGTGGACAGAAGAGACCCAGTACTTC. It specifies CSVGRWTEETQYF. The whole variable domain, filled in from reference TRBV29-1 and TRBJ2-5, reads SAVISQKPSRDICQRGTSLTIQCQVDSQVTMMFWYRQQPGQSLTLIATANQGSEATYESGFVIDKFPISRPNLTFSTLTVSNMSPEDSSIYLCSVGRWTEETQYFGPGTRLLVL.

The chain recombines TRBV30 with TRBJ2-1; D perhaps matches TRBD1 (6 bases). The CDR3 consists of 16 residues. Germline-derived CDR1 and CDR2 are GTSNPN and SVGIG (reference sequence). The V gene lost 4 bases and the J gene lost 0 bases, with 16 bases spanning the gap. The CDR3 reads CAWNSDSSSSYNEQFF. The CDR3 DNA reads as TGTGCCTGGAACTCGGACAGCTCGAGCTCCTACAATGAGCAGTTCTTC.

This clone came up many times. The rearrangement links TRBV2 to TRBJ1-1; TRBD1 might be the D (5 bases). V was pared by 3 bases and J by 4 bases, with 12 bases between. CDR3 length: 14 amino acids. Germline V CDR1 and CDR2: SNHLY, FYNNEI. CDR3 coding DNA: TGTGCCAGCAGTGATCCGGGGGGGATCACTGAAGCTTTCTTT. It specifies CASSDPGGITEAFF. The whole variable domain, filled in from reference TRBV2 and TRBJ1-1, reads EPEVTQTPSHQVTQMGQEVILRCVPISNHLYFYWYRQILGQKVEFLVSFYNNEISEKSEIFDDQFSVERPDGSNFTLKIRSTKLEDSAMYFCASSDPGGITEAFFGQGTRLTVV.

This clone was seen repeatedly, ten times or more. The J gene is TRBJ1-2, the V gene TRBV3-1; 10 bases are a match to TRBD1. This CDR3 region has 15 residues. From germline, CDR1 is LGHDT and CDR2 YNNKEL (reference sequence). J was trimmed by 8 bases and V by 1 base; bases with no gene match: 7. The CDR3 sequence: CASSQGQGAFRGYTF. The DNA of the CDR3 is TGTGCCAGCAGCCAAGGACAGGGGGCCTTTAGAGGCTACACCTTC.

As to this clone: One junction end disagrees with the germline gene, perhaps due to a read error. The chain joins TRBV6-5 to TRBJ1-1; a weak D match, TRBD1 (6 bases). The CDR3 spans 14 residues. Germline-derived CDR1 and CDR2 are MNHEY and SVGAGI. CDR3 in amino acids: CTSSSVTGRTEAFF. In nucleotides, the CDR3 is TGTACCAGCAGTTCCGTGACAGGCAGAACTGAAGCTTTCTTT.

This clone was recorded many times. The chain uses TRBV6-7 and TRBJ2-7; 8 nucleotides match TRBD1. TRBV6-7 is known as an ORF, though its function is uncertain. The V segment lost 6 bases and the J segment 3 bases; nucleotides outside the gene matches: 13. The CDR3 spans 16 residues. The DNA of the CDR3 is TGTGCCAGCAGAGACACCCCGGGACAGGTAATCTACGAGCAGTACTTC. Protein sequence: CASRDTPGQVIYEQYF.

This chain uses TRBV29-1 with TRBJ1-2; D remains unclear. The germline V and J ends were trimmed by 1 base and 1 base, with 7 bases remaining between them. From germline, CDR1 is SQVTM and CDR2 ANQGSEA. CDR3 length: 13 residues. For the CDR3, the DNA is TGCAGCGTTGAAGGCGACGATAACTATGGCTACACCTTC. This gives the protein CSVEGDDNYGYTF. Combining the CDR3 with reference TRBV29-1 and TRBJ1-2 gives the whole variable domain SAVISQKPSRDICQRGTSLTIQCQVDSQVTMMFWYRQQPGQSLTLIATANQGSEATYESGFVIDKFPISRPNLTFSTLTVSNMSPEDSSIYLCSVEGDDNYGYTFGSGTRLTVV.

This clone was detected many times. The sample carries other DNA sequences with the same CDR3. This sequence joins TRBV19 and TRBJ2-4; D could derive from TRBD1 or TRBD2 (6 bases each). With 7 bases removed from V and 5 bases from J, the gap between germline ends came to 24 bases. This CDR3 comprises 17 residues. Germline CDR1 and CDR2: LNHDA and SQIVND (reference sequence). CDR3 coding DNA: TGTGCCAGTATAGGACAGCGAGGCCAGCCGGGGGAAAACATTCAGTACTTC. Protein sequence: CASIGQRGQPGENIQYF.

As for this clone: A read error may explain this, as a much larger clone is one base away. The rearrangement joins TRBV7-3 to TRBJ2-5; D unresolved. CDR3 length: 14 amino acids. From germline, CDR1 is SGHTA and CDR2 FQGTGA. V lost 3 bases and J 5 bases, leaving 13 bases between the germline ends. CDR3 sequence: CASSLTAFWETQYF. CDR3 DNA sequence: TGTGCCAGCAGCTTGACTGCCTTCTGGGAGACCCAGTACTTC.